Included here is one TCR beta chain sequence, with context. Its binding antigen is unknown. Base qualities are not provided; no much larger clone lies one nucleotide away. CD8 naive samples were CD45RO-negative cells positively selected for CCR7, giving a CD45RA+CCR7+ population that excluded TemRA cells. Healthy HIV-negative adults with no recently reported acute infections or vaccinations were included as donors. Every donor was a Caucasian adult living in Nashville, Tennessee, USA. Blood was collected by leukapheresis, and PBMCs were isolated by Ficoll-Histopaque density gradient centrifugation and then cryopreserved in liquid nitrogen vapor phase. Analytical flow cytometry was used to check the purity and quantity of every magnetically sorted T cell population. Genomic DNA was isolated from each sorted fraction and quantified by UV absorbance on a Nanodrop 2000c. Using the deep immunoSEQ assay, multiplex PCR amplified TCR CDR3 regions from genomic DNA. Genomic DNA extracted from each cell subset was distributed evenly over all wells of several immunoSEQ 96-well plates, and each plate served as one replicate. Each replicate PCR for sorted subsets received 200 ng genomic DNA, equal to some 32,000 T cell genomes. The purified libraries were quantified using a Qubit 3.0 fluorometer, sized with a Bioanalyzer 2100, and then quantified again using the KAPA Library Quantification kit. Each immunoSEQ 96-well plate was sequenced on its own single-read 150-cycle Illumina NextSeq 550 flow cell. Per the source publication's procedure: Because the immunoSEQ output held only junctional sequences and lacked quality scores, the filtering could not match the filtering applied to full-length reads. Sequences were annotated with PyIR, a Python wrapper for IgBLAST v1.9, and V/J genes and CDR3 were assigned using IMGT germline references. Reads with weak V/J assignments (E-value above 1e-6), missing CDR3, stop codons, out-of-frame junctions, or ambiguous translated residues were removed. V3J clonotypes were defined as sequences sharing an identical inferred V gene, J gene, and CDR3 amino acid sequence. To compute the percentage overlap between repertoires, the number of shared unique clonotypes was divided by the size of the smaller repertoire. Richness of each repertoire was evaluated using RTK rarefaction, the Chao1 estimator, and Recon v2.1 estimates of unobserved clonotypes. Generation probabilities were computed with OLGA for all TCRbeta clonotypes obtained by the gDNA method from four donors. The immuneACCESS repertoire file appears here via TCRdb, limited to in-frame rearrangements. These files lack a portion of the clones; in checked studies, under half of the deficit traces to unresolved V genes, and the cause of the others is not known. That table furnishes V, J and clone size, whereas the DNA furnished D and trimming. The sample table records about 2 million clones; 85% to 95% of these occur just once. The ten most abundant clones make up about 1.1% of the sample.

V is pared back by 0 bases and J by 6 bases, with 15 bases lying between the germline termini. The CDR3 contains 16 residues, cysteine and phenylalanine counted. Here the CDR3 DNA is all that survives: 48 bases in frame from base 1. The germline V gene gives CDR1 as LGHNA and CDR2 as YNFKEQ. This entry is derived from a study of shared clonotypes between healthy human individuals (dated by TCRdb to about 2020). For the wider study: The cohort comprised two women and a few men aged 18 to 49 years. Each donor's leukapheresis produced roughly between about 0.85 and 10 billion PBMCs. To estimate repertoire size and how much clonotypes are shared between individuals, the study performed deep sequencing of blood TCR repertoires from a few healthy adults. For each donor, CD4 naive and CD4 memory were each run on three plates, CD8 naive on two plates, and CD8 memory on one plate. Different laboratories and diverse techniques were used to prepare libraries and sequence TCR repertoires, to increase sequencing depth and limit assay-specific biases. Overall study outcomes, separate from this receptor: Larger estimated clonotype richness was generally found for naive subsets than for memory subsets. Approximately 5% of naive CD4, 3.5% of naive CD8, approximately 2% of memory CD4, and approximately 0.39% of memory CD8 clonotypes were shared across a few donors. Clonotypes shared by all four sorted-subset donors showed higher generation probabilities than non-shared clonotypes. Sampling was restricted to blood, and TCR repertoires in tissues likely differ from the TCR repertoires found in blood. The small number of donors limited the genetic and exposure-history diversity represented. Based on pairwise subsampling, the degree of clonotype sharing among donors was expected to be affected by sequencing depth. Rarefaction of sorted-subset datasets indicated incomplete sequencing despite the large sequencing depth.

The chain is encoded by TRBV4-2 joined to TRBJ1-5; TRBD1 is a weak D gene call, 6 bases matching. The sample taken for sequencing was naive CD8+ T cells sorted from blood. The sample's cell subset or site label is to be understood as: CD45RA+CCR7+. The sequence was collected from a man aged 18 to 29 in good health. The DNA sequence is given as TGTGCCAGCAGCCAAGATCCGGGGGCGGCGGGTCAGCCCCAGCATTTT. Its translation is CASSQDPGAAGQPQHF.